The next 14 T cell receptor beta chains were all read from a single sample in a study of T cells in localized non-small cell lung cancer. Libraries were prepared by immunoSEQ multiplex PCR; TCRdb keeps only in-frame clonotypes and omits some of them. This sample has fewer than 30,000 clones, with approximately 87% found just once. The sequences come from PBMCs, collected before any cancer treatment. The receptor source for this set is a man aged 35 to 69 with stage II lung adenocarcinoma.

The chain is built from TRBV29-1 and TRBJ1-4; D is possibly TRBD1 (5 bases). Germline assignment: CDR1 SQVTM and CDR2 ANQGSEA. The CDR3 totals 14 residues. The V and J ends lost 2 bases and 7 bases respectively, with 14 bases between them. CDR3 amino acids: CSVESPDSREKLFF. The CDR3 nucleotides read TGCAGCGTTGAAAGCCCCGACAGCCGTGAAAAACTGTTTTTT.

The rearrangement uses TRBV11-1 and TRBJ2-3, with 8 nucleotides matching TRBD1. CDR1 and CDR2 from the germline V gene are SGHAT and FQDESV (reference sequence). The CDR3 sequence is 15 residues long. J gave up 3 bases and V 2 bases, and 4 bases lay outside the gene matches. The DNA of the CDR3 is TGTGCCAGCAGCTTAAACGGACAGGGAACAGATACGCAGTATTTT. The encoded protein is CASSLNGQGTDTQYF.

CDR3: CASSEQDWANADEQYF. CDR3 DNA sequence: TGTGCCAGCAGCGAACAGGACTGGGCTAATGCGGACGAGCAGTACTTC. The chain employs TRBV9 and TRBJ2-7, with D perhaps being TRBD1 or TRBD2 (5 bases each). V lost 3 bases and J 5 bases, leaving 21 bases between the germline ends. Germline V gene lookup returns CDR1 SGDLS and CDR2 YYNGEE. This CDR3 has 16 residues.

The chain joins TRBV6-5 to TRBJ2-7, with D possibly TRBD1 on 5 matching bases. V lost 2 bases, J lost 12 bases, and 26 bases lay in between. CDR3 length: 16 amino acids. Germline values: CDR1 MNHEY, CDR2 SVGAGI. The CDR3 nucleotides read TGTGCCAGCAGTTACGAGCAGGGCCCCCTTCGAGCGAGGATGTACTTC. Protein product: CASSYEQGPLRARMYF.

The rearrangement joins TRBV5-1 to TRBJ1-1; weak D call: TRBD1 (5 bases). Germline values: CDR1 SGHRS, CDR2 YFSETQ. V lost 1 base to trimming and J lost 1 base, with 14 bases between them. CDR3 length: 16 residues. The CDR3 spells CASSLTAGTGNTEAFF. CDR3 sequence (DNA): TGCGCCAGCAGCTTGACCGCCGGGACGGGGAACACTGAAGCTTTCTTT.

This clone was seen a handful of times. The chain is built from TRBV5-1 and TRBJ2-7; 7 bases fit TRBD1. The CDR3 contains 14 residues. Trimming took 4 bases from V and 2 from J; bases not matched to a gene: 6. Germline lookup yields CDR1 SGHRS and CDR2 YFSETQ. The chain's CDR3 is CASSLRDRAYEQYF. The DNA of the CDR3 is TGCGCCAGCAGCCTCCGGGACAGAGCCTACGAGCAGTACTTC.

This chain connects TRBV28 to TRBJ2-5; no clear D. The germline V gene has CDR1 MDHEN and CDR2 SYDVKM. The V gene lost 5 bases and the J gene lost 0 bases, with 10 bases spanning the gap. The CDR3 length is 14 residues. CDR3 amino acids: CASSPLIDQETQYF. The CDR3 region has the DNA TGTGCCAGCAGTCCTCTGATCGACCAAGAGACCCAGTACTTC. Together with reference TRBV28 and TRBJ2-5, the CDR3 gives the full variable domain: DVKVTQSSRYLVKRTGEKVFLECVQDMDHENMFWYRQDPGLGLRLIYFSYDVKMKEKGDIPEGYSVSREKKERFSLILESASTNQTSMYLCASSPLIDQETQYFGPGTRLLVL.

The chain employs TRBV4-2 and TRBJ1-3; D unclear. Trimming pared 0 bases from V and 3 bases from J, leaving 12 bases between. This CDR3 is built from 16 residues. Germline CDR1 LGHNA, CDR2 YNFKEQ. In nucleotides, the CDR3 is TGTGCCAGCAGCCAAGAGGGGTCGGTTGTTGGAAACACCATATATTTT. Residues: CASSQEGSVVGNTIYF.

In DNA, the CDR3 is TGTGCCAGCAGTCCGTCCCGACAGGGTGGCTCCTACAATGAGCAGTTCTTC. Its protein product is CASSPSRQGGSYNEQFF. The V and J genes are TRBV27 and TRBJ2-1; 7 bases are a match to TRBD1. V shed 5 bases and J 0 bases; nucleotides not matched to a gene: 10. This CDR3 has 17 amino acids. Germline V gives CDR1 MNHEY, CDR2 SMNVEV (reference sequence).

The chain joins TRBV19 to TRBJ2-3; maybe TRBD2 (5 bases). Germline V lookup: CDR1 LNHDA, CDR2 SQIVND (reference sequence). The CDR3 is made up of 14 amino acids. The V end lost 3 bases, the J end lost 1 base, and 8 bases lay between the germline ends. CDR3 sequence reads: CASSITGGTDTQYF. DNA for the CDR3: TGTGCCAGTAGTATTACCGGGGGCACAGATACGCAGTATTTT.

The DNA of the CDR3 is TGTGCCAGCAGCCAAGGGGGGGACGAGCAGTACTTC. This translates into CASSQGGDEQYF. V is TRBV13 and J is TRBJ2-7; tentatively, D is TRBD2 (7 bases). CDR1 PRHDT and CDR2 FYEKMQ come from the germline V gene (reference sequence). The CDR3 runs to 12 residues. The germline V and J ends were trimmed by 5 bases and 5 bases, with 10 bases remaining between them.

This chain uses TRBV5-1 with TRBJ2-3, with a tentative D call TRBD2 (6 bases). CDR1 is SGHRS, CDR2 YFSETQ, per germline. The CDR3 contains 16 residues. Trimming left V 3 bases short and J 2 bases short, with 16 bases between. DNA of the CDR3: TGCGCCAGCAGCTCCGGGAGTGGCGGACTCACAGATACGCAGTATTTT. This sequence encodes CASSSGSGGLTDTQYF.

The chain combines TRBV6-1 with TRBJ2-1, with a possible D match to TRBD1 (5 bases). Germline CDR1 and CDR2: MNHNS and SASEGT. CDR3 length: 15 residues. Trimming shortened V by 6 bases and J by 0 bases, and 12 bases separated the two germline ends. The DNA for the CDR3 is TGTGCCAGCAGCTATACAGGTTCCTCCTACAATGAGCAGTTCTTC. Translation: CASSYTGSSYNEQFF.

This clone appeared once. Written as DNA, the CDR3 is TGTGCCAGCAGCAAAGACAGGGGGCAAGGAGGTGAAAAACTGTTTTTT. Its protein is CASSKDRGQGGEKLFF. V is TRBV7-8 and J is TRBJ1-4, with 10 bases lining up with TRBD1. The ends lost 5 bases at V and 7 bases at J; junction bases unmatched: 10. Germline V gene data show CDR1 as SGHVS and CDR2 as FQNEAQ. The CDR3 length is 16 residues.